This T cell receptor (beta chain) came from a study of T cells after yellow fever vaccination. In the study overall: Researchers used SMART-Seq v4 Ultra Low Input to prepare fractions that had low cell numbers.

A universal primer site and UMIs were added as TCR cDNA was made by 5'RACE template switching. From the 5' RACE reads, TCRdb called clonotypes with MiXCR, one entry per CDR3 protein. Among some 320,000 distinct CDR3 sequences listed, about 4.5% were seen once. Concerning this clonotype: Its antigen is undetermined.

The germline V and J ends were trimmed by 1 base and 0 bases, with 7 bases remaining between them. The CDR3 length is 16 residues. The germline CDR1 and CDR2 sequences are SGHTA and FQGNSA. Study-level points and caveats: Though it reached lower strength, the secondary response hit its peak faster, day 5 versus 15.

The gene calls are TRBV7-2 and TRBJ2-6; D is uncertain. This sample comprised PBMCs, obtained 15 days after the yellow fever booster vaccination. The sequence was obtained from a man aged 18 to 30 who received the YFV17D yellow fever vaccine. CDR3 loop: CASSLVGRSGANVLTF. In DNA, the CDR3 is TGTGCCAGCAGCTTAGTTGGGCGCTCTGGGGCCAACGTCCTGACTTTC.